A single sample is the source of the 23 T cell receptor beta chains below, sequenced in a study of blood T cell repertoires in COVID-19. The repertoire was sequenced with immunoSEQ multiplex PCR; TCRdb's copy has only in-frame clones and lacks some. Of around 250,000 clones listed, approximately 82% are singletons. Sequencing was carried out using peripheral blood. Source of these receptors: an older man with acute or convalescent COVID-19.

This rearrangement joins TRBV9 to TRBJ1-3; TRBD1 aligns across 8 bases. In germline, CDR1 is SGDLS, CDR2 YYNGEE. J gave up 8 bases and V 0 bases, and 7 bases lay outside the gene matches. The CDR3 runs 15 residues. CDR3 nucleotides: TGTGCCAGCAGCGTAGACGCAGGGGGCAGAGACACCATATATTTT. Its translation is CASSVDAGGRDTIYF. Based on the CDR3 plus reference TRBV9 and TRBJ1-3, the full variable domain is DSGVTQTPKHLITATGQRVTLRCSPRSGDLSVYWYQQSLDQGLQFLIQYYNGEERAKGNILERFSAQQFPDLHSELNLSSLELGDSALYFCASSVDAGGRDTIYFGEGSWLTVV.

The CDR3 DNA is TGTGCCAGCAGAGAGACAGGGTATGACGGAAAACTGTTTTTT. Amino acids: CASRETGYDGKLFF. The gene calls are TRBV6-5 and TRBJ1-4, with TRBD1 matching over 7 bases. Germline loops: CDR1 MNHEY, CDR2 SVGAGI. The trim removed 6 bases at V and 10 bases at J, leaving 11 bases unmatched. The CDR3 runs 14 residues.

The chain recombines TRBV5-1 with TRBJ2-3; 8 positions match TRBD1. Germline CDR1 and CDR2: SGHRS and YFSETQ. This CDR3 spans 18 amino acids. J gave up 1 base and V 0 bases, and 10 bases lay outside the gene matches. CDR3 in amino acids: CASSLVQGAVGRTDTQYF. CDR3 coding DNA: TGCGCCAGCAGCTTGGTCCAGGGGGCTGTCGGGCGCACAGATACGCAGTATTTT.

The V gene is TRBV24-1, the J gene TRBJ2-1; D is perhaps TRBD2 (5 bases). The germline CDR1 and CDR2 sequences are KGHDR and SFDVKD. The CDR3 consists of 16 residues. Trimming removed 4 bases at V and 0 bases at J, with 12 bases between. The chain's CDR3 is CATSELAASSYNEQFF. In nucleotides, the CDR3 is TGTGCCACCAGTGAGCTAGCCGCAAGCTCCTACAATGAGCAGTTCTTC.

The chain uses TRBV5-1 and TRBJ1-4, with a tentative D call TRBD1 (6 bases). Per germline, CDR1 SGHRS and CDR2 YFSETQ. The V end lost 1 base, the J end lost 6 bases, and 10 bases lay between the germline ends. CDR3 length equals 14 residues. Here the CDR3 reads CASSLSRGDEKLFF. CDR3 nucleotides: TGCGCCAGCAGCTTGAGCAGGGGTGATGAAAAACTGTTTTTT. Filled out from reference TRBV5-1 and TRBJ1-4, the complete variable domain reads KAGVTQTPRYLIKTRGQQVTLSCSPISGHRSVSWYQQTPGQGLQFLFEYFSETQRNKGNFPGRFSGRQFSNSRSEMNVSTLELGDSALYLCASSLSRGDEKLFFGSGTQLSVL.

The chain links TRBV18 to TRBJ1-3; TRBD1 matches 8 bases. This CDR3 comprises 16 residues. Germline V gene lookup returns CDR1 KGHSH and CDR2 LQKENI. V lost 3 bases to trimming and J lost 8 bases; unmatched junction nucleotides: 12. CDR3 residues: CASSPSAGGATDTIYF. CDR3 sequence (DNA): TGTGCCAGCTCACCTTCGGCAGGGGGCGCGACGGACACCATATATTTT.

The chain has TRBV19 and TRBJ2-5; D perhaps matches TRBD2 (5 bases). From germline, CDR1 is LNHDA and CDR2 SQIVND (reference sequence). The CDR3 spans 16 residues. V was trimmed by 3 bases and J by 4 bases, leaving 18 bases between them. The CDR3 DNA follows: TGTGCCAGTAGTATGAGCGGTAGTCTAGTAGCAGAGACCCAGTACTTC. Its translation: CASSMSGSLVAETQYF.

The J gene is TRBJ2-3, the V gene TRBV14; 11 bases align to TRBD2. CDR3 length: 16 amino acids. J gave up 1 base and V 4 bases, and 4 bases lay outside the gene matches. The germline V gene encodes CDR1 SGHDN and CDR2 FVKESK. Here the CDR3 reads CASSRSGGAGTDTQYF. The CDR3 region has the DNA TGTGCCAGCAGCCGTAGCGGGGGGGCCGGCACAGATACGCAGTATTTT.

The V call is TRBV18, the J call TRBJ1-1; 7 bases are a match to TRBD1. This CDR3 has 14 residues. With V trimmed by 5 bases and J by 4 bases, 7 bases remained unmatched. Germline values: CDR1 KGHSH, CDR2 LQKENI. The CDR3 here is CASSKQGSGTEAFF. CDR3 coding DNA: TGTGCCAGCTCAAAACAGGGGTCGGGCACTGAAGCTTTCTTT.

This clone was recorded many times. This rearrangement joins TRBV7-2 to TRBJ2-1, with 8 positions matching TRBD2. V lost 6 bases to trimming and J lost 9 bases; unmatched junction nucleotides: 7. This CDR3 is built from 13 residues. Germline V gene sequence: CDR1 SGHTA, CDR2 FQGNSA. The CDR3 nucleotides read TGTGCCAGCAGTAATTTGGGACTAGGTGAGCAGTTCTTC. Its protein product is CASSNLGLGEQFF.

The V and J genes are TRBV9 and TRBJ2-3; D may be TRBD2 (5 bases). Trimming took 0 bases from V and 0 from J, leaving 11 bases between them. The CDR3 is 16 amino acids. Germline V gene sequence: CDR1 SGDLS, CDR2 YYNGEE. Here the CDR3 reads CASSVGEHLSTDTQYF. The CDR3 bases are TGTGCCAGCAGCGTAGGGGAGCACTTGAGCACAGATACGCAGTATTTT.

The chain couples TRBV4-1 to TRBJ2-2; a possible D gene is TRBD2 (5 bases). The CDR3 length is 13 residues. CDR1 is MGHRA, CDR2 YSYEKL, per germline. V was trimmed by 0 bases and J by 9 bases, leaving 8 bases between them. The CDR3 protein is CASSQEGGRELFF. The CDR3 DNA reads TGCGCCAGCAGCCAAGAGGGCGGGCGGGAGCTGTTTTTT.

The chain uses TRBV27 and TRBJ2-1, with 8 bases matching TRBD2. Germline V gene lookup returns CDR1 MNHEY and CDR2 SMNVEV (reference sequence). The CDR3 spans 17 residues. With V trimmed by 0 bases and J by 3 bases, 7 bases remained unmatched. CDR3 DNA: TGTGCCAGCAGTTTATCGTGGGGCCTAGCGGGCTACAATGAGCAGTTCTTC. It codes for CASSLSWGLAGYNEQFF.

This chain connects TRBV29-1 to TRBJ2-4; the D is unclear. This CDR3 has 12 amino acids. Germline V gene lookup returns CDR1 SQVTM and CDR2 ANQGSEA. The V end was cut by 6 bases, the J end by 7 bases, with 13 bases between. The CDR3 sequence: CSVAVQSNIQYF. CDR3 in DNA: TGCAGCGTCGCAGTTCAGTCGAACATTCAGTACTTC.

This clone has more than one count but fewer than ten. The V gene is TRBV10-3, the J gene TRBJ1-1; the match to TRBD1 covers 7 bases. Germline V gene lookup returns CDR1 ENHRY and CDR2 SYGVKD. J lost 3 bases, V lost 5 bases, and 3 bases had no gene match. The CDR3 consists of 13 residues. The CDR3 protein is CAISNRGDTEAFF. CDR3 bases: TGTGCCATCAGTAACAGGGGTGACACTGAAGCTTTCTTT.

This clone was observed once. The chain carries TRBV6-5 and TRBJ1-4, with D tentatively TRBD1 (6 bases). Between the trimmed V and J ends, which lost 6 bases and 3 bases, there was a span of 11 bases. The CDR3 has 14 amino acids. Germline CDR1 reads MNHEY; CDR2 reads SVGAGI. CDR3 bases: TGTGCCAGCAGCCGGGACACAGCTAATGAAAAACTGTTTTTT. This codes for CASSRDTANEKLFF.

The rearrangement links TRBV29-1 to TRBJ1-1, with D possibly TRBD1 on 5 matching bases. Trimming removed 7 bases at V and 1 base at J, with 10 bases between. The germline V gene encodes CDR1 SQVTM and CDR2 ANQGSEA. The CDR3 contains 12 residues. The CDR3, as DNA: TGCAGCGGTGGGGCAGCGAACACTGAAGCTTTCTTT. This translates into CSGGAANTEAFF.

This sequence joins TRBV4-1 and TRBJ2-1; TRBD2 matches at 8 bases. J gave up 0 bases and V 4 bases, and 5 bases lay outside the gene matches. Germline-derived CDR1 and CDR2 are MGHRA and YSYEKL. CDR3 size: 16 residues. The CDR3 nucleotides are TGCGCCAGCAGCCCGAGCGGGGGTCACTCCTACAATGAGCAGTTCTTC. Amino acids: CASSPSGGHSYNEQFF.

The J gene is TRBJ2-2, the V gene TRBV6-5; the D gene is possibly TRBD2 (5 bases). V lost 11 bases to trimming and J lost 7 bases, with 23 bases between them. Per the germline V gene, CDR1 is MNHEY and CDR2 is SVGAGI. This CDR3 region has 15 residues. CDR3 nucleotides: TGTGCCTGCCTAGATCCCGGGAACCCGGGCGGGGAGCTGTTTTTT. Its protein product is CACLDPGNPGGELFF.

The chain has TRBV5-6 and TRBJ1-2; unclear D gene. This CDR3 region has 15 residues. V was clipped by 0 bases and J by 4 bases, with 13 bases between them. Germline V lookup: CDR1 SGHDT, CDR2 YYEEEE. In DNA form, the CDR3 reads TGTGCCAGCAGCTTGGCGAGCGAGGGCCCCTATGGCTACACCTTC. Translated, it gives CASSLASEGPYGYTF.

This rearrangement joins TRBV2 to TRBJ2-1, with 8 bases identical to TRBD1. The trim removed 4 bases at V and 2 bases at J, leaving 1 base unmatched. CDR3 size: 14 residues. Per germline, CDR1 SNHLY and CDR2 FYNNEI. The DNA for the CDR3 is TGTGCCAGCAGTGGGACAGGGACCTACAATGAGCAGTTCTTC. Protein: CASSGTGTYNEQFF. The full variable domain, its missing parts supplied by reference TRBV2 and TRBJ2-1, is EPEVTQTPSHQVTQMGQEVILRCVPISNHLYFYWYRQILGQKVEFLVSFYNNEISEKSEIFDDQFSVERPDGSNFTLKIRSTKLEDSAMYFCASSGTGTYNEQFFGPGTRLTVL.

The chain links TRBV2 to TRBJ1-1, with D hard to call. This CDR3 is 14 amino acids long. CDR1 is SNHLY and CDR2 is FYNNEI in the germline V gene. V lost 8 bases and J lost 1, with 14 bases in between. CDR3 bases: TGTGCCAGCCACCGAAGCGTTGCGAACACTGAAGCTTTCTTT. It specifies CASHRSVANTEAFF.

Written as DNA, the CDR3 is TGTGCCTGGAGTTTGACTAGCGGGGCACCTTACGAGCAGTACTTC. Its translation is CAWSLTSGAPYEQYF. The chain employs TRBV30 and TRBJ2-7; 11 bases align to TRBD2. After removal of 2 bases from V and 4 bases from J, the junction contained 7 bases not matched to a gene. CDR3 length: 15 residues. In germline, CDR1 is GTSNPN, CDR2 SVGIG (reference sequence).